These T cell receptor beta chains were read from a single sample in a study of blood T cell repertoires in COVID-19. TCRdb keeps only in-frame clones here, not all; method: immunoSEQ multiplex PCR. The sample has about 130,000 clones, approximately 80% seen once. The material sequenced was peripheral blood. The receptors stem from a man aged 40-55 years with active or convalescent COVID-19. Each CDR3 is given with its conserved first and last residue. D genes are given only for firm matches. Clone sizes are given selectively: once, few, many, or a class where the clone is expanded.

DNA,CDR3,J,V,size,D
TGTGCCAGCAGGATAGGGACAGACAACACTGAAGCTTTCTTT,CASRIGTDNTEAFF,TRBJ1-1,TRBV2,NA,TRBD1
TGCGCCAGCAGCCAAGGGGGACAGGGGGAGACCCAGTACTTC,CASSQGGQGETQYF,TRBJ2-5,TRBV4-1,NA,TRBD1
TGCGCCAGCAGCTTGGGGGACAGGGGGCTGTCTAATGAAAAACTGTTTTTT,CASSLGDRGLSNEKLFF,TRBJ1-4,TRBV5-1,few,TRBD1
TGTGCCATCAGTACTATCCAGGGACTAGCGGGGGGCCTTGGCACCGGGGAGCTGTTTTTT,CAISTIQGLAGGLGTGELFF,TRBJ2-2,TRBV10-3,once,TRBD2
TGTGCCAGCAGTAGACTAGCGGGGGACGTCTCTTCCTACGAGCAGTACTTC,CASSRLAGDVSSYEQYF,TRBJ2-7,TRBV6-2/TRBV6-3,NA,TRBD2
TGTGCCACCAGCTCCGATCCTAGGGGGTGGTCCGGGGAGCTGTTTTTT,CATSSDPRGWSGELFF,TRBJ2-2,TRBV15,NA,NA
TGTGCCAGCTCACCGGGGCAGGGGGCCAGATATAATTCACCCCTCCACTTT,CASSPGQGARYNSPLHF,TRBJ1-6,TRBV18,NA,TRBD1
TGCGCCAGCAGTCAACCGAACGTCAGGGACACTGAAGCTTTCTTT,CASSQPNVRDTEAFF,TRBJ1-1,TRBV23-1,NA,NA
TGTGCCAGCAGTGGATCCGGGTGGGAGACCCAGTACTTC,CASSGSGWETQYF,TRBJ2-5,TRBV5-6,NA,NA
TGCGCCAGCAGCCGCGAGACAGATCCAGTATTTAGCTCCTACAATGAGCAGTTCTTC,CASSRETDPVFSSYNEQFF,TRBJ2-1,TRBV5-1,NA,NA
TGTGCCAGCAGTCTAGGGGGCCAGCCCCAGCATTTT,CASSLGGQPQHF,TRBJ1-5,TRBV12-3/TRBV12-4,few,TRBD1
TGTGCCAGCAGTTTAGTCCCTCCGCGCAGGGGACGGCCCCAGCATTTT,CASSLVPPRRGRPQHF,TRBJ1-5,TRBV27,few,NA
TGTGCCTGGAGGCCGGGAGGGCAAATACGTTCGAGCGCGCAGTATTTT,CAWRPGGQIRSSAQYF,TRBJ2-3,TRBV30,NA,TRBD2
TGCGCCAGCAGCCACCAGGGACTAGCGGTTACCTACGAGCAGTACTTC,CASSHQGLAVTYEQYF,TRBJ2-7,TRBV4-1,once,TRBD2
TGTGCCAGCAGCGTCCGAGCGGGGGGCACCGGGGAGCTGTTTTTT,CASSVRAGGTGELFF,TRBJ2-2,TRBV9,few,TRBD2
TGTGCCAGCAGTCCACAGGGGAACCATGAGCAGTTCTTC,CASSPQGNHEQFF,TRBJ2-1,TRBV2,NA,TRBD1
TGTGCCACCAGCAGACCTCAAGAGACCCAGTACTTC,CATSRPQETQYF,TRBJ2-5,TRBV15,NA,NA
TGTGCCAGCAGTAGGGGGCGGTACGAGCAGTACTTC,CASSRGRYEQYF,TRBJ2-7,TRBV27,NA,TRBD1
TGTGCCTGGACCCGGGACTTTAGGAGCTCCTACGAGCAGTACTTC,CAWTRDFRSSYEQYF,TRBJ2-7,TRBV30,once,NA
TGTGCCAGCAGTTTAGGGACATTGAACACTGAAGCTTTCTTT,CASSLGTLNTEAFF,TRBJ1-1,TRBV27,NA,NA
TGTGCCAGCACCCTACTAGCGGCACGGGAGACCCAGTACTTC,CASTLLAARETQYF,TRBJ2-5,TRBV2,NA,TRBD2
TGTGCCAGCAGCGTATCCGATAGCGCTCAGTACTTC,CASSVSDSAQYF,TRBJ2-5,TRBV9,few,NA
TGTGCCAGCAGTTACCCTGGGGGGGTCAGGGAGACCCAGTACTTC,CASSYPGGVRETQYF,TRBJ2-5,TRBV6-5,NA,TRBD2
TGTGCCTGGACCCTTGGCGGGATTGTTTCCTACGAGCAGTACTTC,CAWTLGGIVSYEQYF,TRBJ2-7,TRBV30,NA,NA
TGTGCCAGCTCACCCCAAGGCGGCAGGGGCAGCTACAATGAGCAGTTCTTC,CASSPQGGRGSYNEQFF,TRBJ2-1,TRBV18,NA,NA
TGTGCCAGCAGTGGGGCAGGGGTTGCGGCCCAGCATTTT,CASSGAGVAAQHF,TRBJ1-5,TRBV2,NA,NA
TGTGCCAGCAGTTTCCTAGCGGGGGGCAGCACAGATACGCAGTATTTT,CASSFLAGGSTDTQYF,TRBJ2-3,TRBV5-5,once,TRBD2
TGTGCCAGCAGCCCAGGGCGGTCTGGAAACACCATATATTTT,CASSPGRSGNTIYF,TRBJ1-3,TRBV11-3,NA,NA
TGTGCCAGCTCAGCATCGGGAGGGGTTTACTCCTATAATTCACCCCTCCACTTT,CASSASGGVYSYNSPLHF,TRBJ1-6,TRBV18,once,NA
TGTGCCAGCAGCATAAGCGGAACCTACAATGAGCAGTTCTTC,CASSISGTYNEQFF,TRBJ2-1,TRBV3-1/TRBV3-2,once,NA
TGTGCCAGCAAAAGAGGGCCAGGGGGCGATCAGCCCCAGCATTTT,CASKRGPGGDQPQHF,TRBJ1-5,TRBV5-6,NA,TRBD1
TGTGCCAGCAGCTTCAAGGGCGGGGGGGCCAATGAGCAGTTCTTC,CASSFKGGGANEQFF,TRBJ2-1,TRBV7-2,NA,TRBD2
TGTGCCAGCAGTATGGGACAGGGGGCCGGCACAGATACGCAGTATTTT,CASSMGQGAGTDTQYF,TRBJ2-3,TRBV27,NA,TRBD1
TGTGCCAGCTACACAGGGGAAAGCTATGGCTACACCTTC,CASYTGESYGYTF,TRBJ1-2,TRBV7-9,NA,TRBD1
TGTGCCAGCAGCTCAAGGACAGGGAACACCGGGGAGCTGTTTTTT,CASSSRTGNTGELFF,TRBJ2-2,TRBV7-8,NA,TRBD1
TGTGCCAGCAGCCGCGGGGGGACCTTCCGCACCGGGGAGCTGTTTTTT,CASSRGGTFRTGELFF,TRBJ2-2,TRBV7-3,NA,TRBD2
TGTGCCAGCAGCATACGGAGCGGGGGTAACGAGCAGTACTTC,CASSIRSGGNEQYF,TRBJ2-7,TRBV7-2,medium-sized,TRBD2
TGCAGCGTCTCAGGGCCTTGGGATGAGCAGTTCTTC,CSVSGPWDEQFF,TRBJ2-1,TRBV29-1,NA,NA
TGTGCCAGCAGTTTAGTTGCGGCCACTGAAGCTTTCTTT,CASSLVAATEAFF,TRBJ1-1,TRBV12-3/TRBV12-4,NA,NA
TGTGCCAGCCAAGACGGAGGGGGGGGCACAGATACGCAGTATTTT,CASQDGGGGTDTQYF,TRBJ2-3,TRBV19,NA,NA
TGTGCCAGCACCAATCTAGCGGGGGGCCTTTCGTCTGGGGCCAACGTCCTGACTTTC,CASTNLAGGLSSGANVLTF,TRBJ2-6,TRBV2,once,TRBD2
TGTGCCAGCAGTTACTCGAAGGGACAGGGAAGAGGAGAGCAGTACTTC,CASSYSKGQGRGEQYF,TRBJ2-7,TRBV6-6,NA,TRBD1
TGTGCCAGCAGTGCGGAGACCCAGTACTTC,CASSAETQYF,TRBJ2-5,TRBV6-4,few,NA
TGTGCCAGCAGTTCTCCGGGGATATTCCAAGAGACCCAGTACTTC,CASSSPGIFQETQYF,TRBJ2-5,TRBV5-6,NA,NA
TGTGCCAGCAGTTTCGACAAGCTGAGCAATCAGCCCCAGCATTTT,CASSFDKLSNQPQHF,TRBJ1-5,TRBV27,NA,NA
TGCGCCAGCACGAAGAGCGGGGAGCTCACAGATACGCAGTATTTT,CASTKSGELTDTQYF,TRBJ2-3,TRBV5-1,NA,TRBD2
TGTGCCAGCAGACGGACAGGGATACATCAGCCCCAGCATTTT,CASRRTGIHQPQHF,TRBJ1-5,TRBV27,NA,TRBD1
TGTGCCAGCAGTGTACTCCAACCTACTGGAAACACCATATATTTT,CASSVLQPTGNTIYF,TRBJ1-3,TRBV25-1,NA,NA
TGTGCCAGCAGTCCCGGACAGGGAATAGATACGCAGTATTTT,CASSPGQGIDTQYF,TRBJ2-3,TRBV6-2/TRBV6-3,once,TRBD1
TGTGCCAGCAGCCAATTAGCGGAAAGCTACGAGCAGTACTTC,CASSQLAESYEQYF,TRBJ2-7,TRBV3-1/TRBV3-2,NA,NA
TGTGCCAGCAGCCCTGTCACAGATACGCAGTATTTT,CASSPVTDTQYF,TRBJ2-3,TRBV11-2,NA,NA
TGTGCCAGCTCAGAAGGTCAGGGGTTGAACTATGGCTACACCTTC,CASSEGQGLNYGYTF,TRBJ1-2,TRBV18,NA,NA
TGTGCCAGCGGAACAACAACAGGGGACTATGGCTACACCTTC,CASGTTTGDYGYTF,TRBJ1-2,TRBV6-5,NA,TRBD1
TGTGCCAGCTCTCGGAAAGCGGGGGACGAGCAGTACTTC,CASSRKAGDEQYF,TRBJ2-7,TRBV18,few,TRBD2
TGTGCCAGCAGCACGGGACAGGGCGGAATCCCTGGGGCCAACGTCCTGACTTTC,CASSTGQGGIPGANVLTF,TRBJ2-6,TRBV7-2,NA,TRBD1
TGTGCCAGCAGTGCTCCGGTATACGAGCAGTACTTC,CASSAPVYEQYF,TRBJ2-7,TRBV25-1,NA,NA
TGTGCCAGCAGTTACTCGGGCGGGGGGGCAGATACGCAGTATTTT,CASSYSGGGADTQYF,TRBJ2-3,TRBV6-5,NA,TRBD2
TGTGCCAGTAGTATTGGGCCAGGCCAAGAGACCCAGTACTTC,CASSIGPGQETQYF,TRBJ2-5,TRBV19,few,NA
TGTGCCAGTAGTATTTCACGGGGCACAGATACGCAGTATTTT,CASSISRGTDTQYF,TRBJ2-3,TRBV19,NA,NA